Sequencing of this T cell receptor (beta chain) was carried out in a study of read filtering for tumor transcriptome and immune sequencing. General observations from the study: Without single-read clonotypes, shared clonotype proportions correlated more between IR-seq and RNA-seq.

Trimming removed 2 bases from V and 13 bases from J; junction bases left unmatched: 2. This CDR3 contains 11 residues. Germline loops: CDR1 MRHNA, CDR2 SNTAGT. In its sample, this clonotype was seen many times. The antigen remains unidentified. This library used roughly 370 ng RNA and molecular barcoded adaptors spanning alpha/delta and beta/gamma chains. Each CDR3 protein gets one entry after TCRdb re-called the reads with MiXCR. Here the sample spans tens of thousands of distinct CDR3 sequences, approximately 19% being singletons. The sample taken for sequencing was a population of CD138-negative cells sorted from bone marrow. The chain uses TRBV6-4 and TRBJ2-1, with 7 bases fitting TRBD1. The origin of this receptor is a donor aged 40 or older with multiple myeloma. The CDR3 loop is CASSDDRVQFF. The CDR3 DNA is TGTGCCAGCAGTGACGACAGGGTTCAGTTCTTC.